Below are 18 T cell receptor beta chains sequenced from a single sample in a study of CD8+CD57+ T cells in acquired aplastic anemia. Profiling of TCR beta VDJ combinations and CDR3 sequences used genomic DNA as template. In TCRdb, the reads were re-called with MiXCR into one record per CDR3 protein. Of about 220,000 distinct CDR3 sequences in the sample, 30% to 40% were seen once. The sequenced sample was sorted CD4+, CD8+, or CD8+CD57+ T cells (not recorded which) from PBMCs. The receptors here all came from a human donor in good health, serving as a control.

Points on this clonotype: This likely comes from a read error, as the CDR3 has no conserved phenylalanine or tryptophan at its end. V is TRBV24-1 and J is TRBJ1-3; D is possibly TRBD1 (6 bases). The CDR3 is 15 residues long. From germline, CDR1 is KGHDR and CDR2 SFDVKD. The ends were cut back, 6 bases at V and 0 bases at J, with 11 bases in the middle. The CDR3 reads CATSTTGFSGNTIYS. The CDR3 DNA sequence: TGTGCCACCAGTACTACAGGGTTCTCTGGAAACACCATATATTCT.

This clonotype was recorded a few times. V is TRBV20-1 and J is TRBJ1-1, with D possibly being TRBD1 (5 bases). V shed 3 bases and J shed 2 bases, with 16 bases lying between them. The CDR3 loop spans 15 amino acids. Per the germline V gene, CDR1 is DFQATT and CDR2 is SNEGSKA (reference sequence). Written as DNA, the CDR3 is TGCAGTGCTAGCCAACGGACAAAGCCTAACACTGAAGCTTTCTTT. Translating it yields CSASQRTKPNTEAFF.

This clonotype has a count of ten or more. The gene calls are TRBV6-6 and TRBJ2-7; D is unresolved. The V gene's germline CDR1 is MNHNY and CDR2 SVGAGI (reference sequence). V was clipped by 0 bases and J by 2 bases, with 2 bases between them. The CDR3 is 12 residues long. CDR3 amino acids: CASSYSTYEQYF. CDR3 in DNA: TGTGCCAGCAGTTACTCGACCTACGAGCAGTACTTC.

This clonotype was picked up a small number of times. The chain has TRBV9 and TRBJ2-3, with D perhaps matching TRBD1 or TRBD2 (5 bases each). Germline CDR1 reads SGDLS; CDR2 reads YYNGEE. The CDR3 covers 14 residues. Trimming stripped 3 bases from V and 4 bases from J, with 12 bases between. The CDR3 DNA follows: TGTGCCAGCAGCGCTACCGGGGCCTCAGATACGCAGTATTTT. Amino acids: CASSATGASDTQYF. Variable domain in full (rest from reference TRBV9 and TRBJ2-3): DSGVTQTPKHLITATGQRVTLRCSPRSGDLSVYWYQQSLDQGLQFLIQYYNGEERAKGNILERFSAQQFPDLHSELNLSSLELGDSALYFCASSATGASDTQYFGPGTRLTVL.

This rearrangement joins TRBV11-3 to TRBJ2-7; the D is unclear. Trimming pared 5 bases from V and 7 bases from J, leaving 15 bases between. CDR1 is SGHNT, CDR2 YENEEA, per germline. The CDR3 contains 13 residues. The CDR3, as DNA: TGTGCCAGCAGCGCCTCGTCGCGGAGAGAGCAGTACTTC. Translating gives CASSASSRREQYF.

The rearrangement links TRBV15 to TRBJ1-1; D might be TRBD1 (6 bases). The CDR3 has 13 amino acids. CDR1 and CDR2 (germline): LNHNV, YYDKDF (reference sequence). V dropped 6 bases and J dropped 3 bases, with 11 bases sitting between them. The CDR3 DNA reads as TGTGCCACCAGTTGGGGGCGTTACACTGAAGCTTTCTTT. This gives the protein CATSWGRYTEAFF.

This sequence joins TRBV4-1 and TRBJ1-2; unclear D gene. This CDR3 is 14 amino acids long. The germline V gene encodes CDR1 MGHRA and CDR2 YSYEKL. Trimming removed 1 base from V and 8 bases from J, with 14 bases in between. CDR3 residues: CASSQVTDPQGYTF. CDR3 DNA: TGCGCCAGCAGCCAAGTAACTGATCCTCAGGGCTACACCTTC.

This clonotype showed up many times. The chain combines TRBV9 with TRBJ2-1, with TRBD2 matching over 7 bases. The length of the CDR3 is 16 residues. Trimming at V came to 0 bases and at J to 5 bases, leaving 8 bases not matched to a gene. Germline V gene data show CDR1 as SGDLS and CDR2 as YYNGEE. CDR3 residues: CASSVGGAGQNNEQFF. In nucleotides, the CDR3 is TGTGCCAGCAGCGTAGGAGGAGCGGGGCAAAACAATGAGCAGTTCTTC.

This clonotype was seen repeatedly, ten times or more. This chain uses TRBV4-1 with TRBJ1-3, with TRBD1 matching 8 bases. There are 15 residues in the CDR3. Germline trimming cut 4 bases from V and 3 bases from J; bases unmatched to any gene: 5. Germline CDR1 and CDR2: MGHRA and YSYEKL. The DNA for the CDR3 is TGCGCCAGCAGCCTATGGACAGGGAGTGGAAACACCATATATTTT. Translation gives CASSLWTGSGNTIYF.

In its sample, this clonotype was seen many times. This rearrangement joins TRBV6-6 to TRBJ2-5; D gene unclear. The CDR3 consists of 14 residues. Germline V CDR1 and CDR2: MNHNY, SVGAGI (reference sequence). The germline V and J ends were trimmed by 2 bases and 4 bases, with 11 bases remaining between them. CDR3 nucleotide sequence: TGTGCCAGCAGTTACGACGGGCTACGAGAGACCCAGTACTTC. Residues: CASSYDGLRETQYF.

There are a few counts of this clonotype. The chain employs TRBV6-1 and TRBJ1-3, with D uncertain. CDR1 is MNHNS, CDR2 SASEGT, per germline. This CDR3 has 15 residues. The V end lost 0 bases, the J end lost 1 base, and 7 bases lay between the germline ends. The CDR3 spells CASSEAPLSGNTIYF. DNA of the CDR3: TGTGCCAGCAGTGAAGCCCCCCTTTCTGGAAACACCATATATTTT.

The chain combines TRBV6-1 with TRBJ2-7, with D possibly TRBD2 on 7 matching bases. The CDR3 extends over 14 amino acids. Germline CDR1 MNHNS, CDR2 SASEGT. CDR3 sequence (DNA): TGTGCGACCGCTCCCCGGGGGGCGGGGTACGAGCAGTACTTC. Translated, it gives CATAPRGAGYEQYF.

This clonotype showed up just a few times. The gene calls are TRBV7-2 and TRBJ2-7; D possibly corresponds to TRBD1 (6 bases). From germline, CDR1 is SGHTA and CDR2 FQGNSA. The ends were cut back, 4 bases at V and 3 bases at J, with 16 bases in the middle. The CDR3 is 15 amino acids. CDR3 protein: CASSSAFQGNYEQYF. CDR3 in DNA: TGTGCCAGCAGCTCCGCTTTCCAGGGGAACTACGAGCAGTACTTC.

This clonotype has a single count. The chain recombines TRBV19 with TRBJ1-2; maybe TRBD1 (5 bases). Trimming pared 7 bases from V and 8 bases from J, leaving 14 bases between. Germline V lookup: CDR1 LNHDA, CDR2 SQIVND (reference sequence). The CDR3 is made up of 12 amino acids. The chain's CDR3 is CASTRGLGGYTF. The CDR3 DNA reads as TGTGCCAGTACTCGGGGCCTGGGAGGCTACACCTTC. Drawing the rest from reference TRBV19 and TRBJ1-2, the complete variable domain is DGGITQSPKYLFRKEGQNVTLSCEQNLNHDAMYWYRQDPGQGLRLIYYSQIVNDFQKGDIAEGYSVSREKKESFPLTVTSAQKNPTAFYLCASTRGLGGYTFGSGTRLTVV.

The chain combines TRBV25-1 with TRBJ2-6; 9 nucleotides agree with TRBD2. The CDR3 covers 21 residues. Germline lookup yields CDR1 MGHDK and CDR2 SYGVNS. With V trimmed by 1 base and J by 2 bases, 15 bases remained unmatched. The CDR3 is CASSELDSGGLLAPGANVLTF. In DNA, the CDR3 is TGTGCCAGCAGTGAATTAGACAGCGGGGGGCTACTCGCACCTGGGGCCAACGTCCTGACTTTC.

The gene calls are TRBV9 and TRBJ2-6; a weak D match, TRBD2 (5 bases). Trimming left V 5 bases short and J 3 bases short, with 9 bases between. The CDR3 spans 14 residues. Germline V CDR1 and CDR2: SGDLS, YYNGEE. Written as DNA, the CDR3 is TGTGCCAGCAGATCAGGACTTGGGGCCAACGTCCTGACTTTC. This codes for CASRSGLGANVLTF.

Notes on this clonotype: With a much larger clone just one base away, this may be a read error. V is TRBV3-1 and J is TRBJ2-7; D call uncertain. This CDR3 contains 13 residues. Between the trimmed V and J ends, which lost 4 bases and 3 bases, there was a span of 10 bases. CDR1 is LGHDT, CDR2 YNNKEL, per germline (reference sequence). DNA of the CDR3: TGTGCCAGCAGCCGCAGACTCGACTACGAGCAGTACTTC. Its translation: CASSRRLDYEQYF.

J is TRBJ1-5 and V is TRBV12-3 or TRBV12-4; 8 nucleotides agree with TRBD1. The length of the CDR3 is 16 residues. Trimming cost V 3 bases and J 6 bases; bases outside gene matches: 10. The CDR3: CASSFGTGLPIQPQHF. The CDR3 bases are TGTGCCAGCAGTTTCGGGACAGGCCTCCCAATTCAGCCCCAGCATTTT.